The 17 T cell receptor beta chains below all came from one sample that was sequenced in a study of T cell changes during pregnancy in multiple sclerosis. Measured with immunoSEQ multiplex PCR; TCRdb has only the in-frame clones, and not every one. The table lists 50,000 to 75,000 clones, 80% to 95% of them singletons. Sequenced material: peripheral blood, taken in the third trimester of pregnancy. Source of these receptors: a female donor in good health, enrolled as a control in a pregnancy study.

The rearrangement links TRBV7-8 to TRBJ2-7; TRBD1 agrees at 7 bases. Germline trimming cut 3 bases from V and 2 bases from J; bases unmatched to any gene: 4. The CDR3 is made up of 14 amino acids. From germline, CDR1 is SGHVS and CDR2 FQNEAQ. The CDR3 DNA reads TGTGCCAGCAGCTTCGCCGGGACAGCCTACGAGCAGTACTTC. Translated: CASSFAGTAYEQYF.

This clone came up once. CDR3 coding DNA: TGTGCCAGCAGCTTATTTGGACTCGGGGAGACCCAGTACTTC. Protein: CASSLFGLGETQYF. This sequence joins TRBV7-2 and TRBJ2-5, with D possibly being TRBD2 (5 bases). CDR1 is SGHTA and CDR2 is FQGNSA in the germline V gene. V gave up 2 bases and J gave up 5 bases, with 12 bases separating them. The length of the CDR3 is 14 residues.

The chain couples TRBV19 to TRBJ1-5; D remains ambiguous. The ends were cut back, 6 bases at V and 3 bases at J, with 6 bases in the middle. The CDR3 covers 12 residues. Germline CDR1 reads LNHDA; CDR2 reads SQIVND (reference sequence). CDR3 loop: CASRSPNQPQHF. The CDR3 coding sequence is TGTGCCAGTAGGTCTCCCAATCAGCCCCAGCATTTT.

This rearrangement joins TRBV5-1 to TRBJ2-1; TRBD2 aligns across 9 bases. The germline CDR1 and CDR2 sequences are SGHRS and YFSETQ. The CDR3 extends over 15 amino acids. With 4 bases clipped from V and 4 bases from J, the junction kept 6 bases outside the gene matches. The DNA for the CDR3 is TGCGCCAGCAGCCCGCGGGAGGGCCTTTACAATGAGCAGTTCTTC. Amino acid sequence: CASSPREGLYNEQFF.

This chain uses TRBV6-5 with TRBJ2-7; tentative D call: TRBD2 (6 bases). Between the trimmed V and J ends, which lost 7 bases and 1 base, there was a span of 17 bases. The CDR3 totals 15 residues. Germline V CDR1 and CDR2: MNHEY, SVGAGI. The CDR3 sequence: CASTPAWDLSYEQYF. CDR3 sequence (DNA): TGTGCCAGCACCCCCGCTTGGGACTTATCCTACGAGCAGTACTTC.

The gene calls are TRBV11-3 and TRBJ1-2; the match to TRBD1 covers 7 bases. In germline, CDR1 is SGHNT, CDR2 YENEEA. Germline trimming cut 7 bases from V and 2 bases from J; bases unmatched to any gene: 4. This CDR3 is built from 13 residues. The CDR3 DNA sequence: TGTGCCAGCACCTCGGGACAGAACTATGGCTACACCTTC. This codes for CASTSGQNYGYTF.

This rearrangement joins TRBV5-1 to TRBJ2-1; tentative D call: TRBD1 (5 bases). V was clipped by 4 bases and J by 6 bases, with 8 bases between them. This CDR3 contains 12 residues. Looked up from germline, CDR1 is SGHRS and CDR2 is YFSETQ. Here the CDR3 reads CASSGQGNEQFF. In nucleotides, the CDR3 is TGCGCCAGCAGCGGGCAGGGCAATGAGCAGTTCTTC. The full variable domain, with the rest looked up from reference TRBV5-1 and TRBJ2-1, is KAGVTQTPRYLIKTRGQQVTLSCSPISGHRSVSWYQQTPGQGLQFLFEYFSETQRNKGNFPGRFSGRQFSNSRSEMNVSTLELGDSALYLCASSGQGNEQFFGPGTRLTVL.

The chain has TRBV5-1 and TRBJ1-1; D may be TRBD1 (5 bases). The CDR3 consists of 11 residues. The V and J ends lost 10 bases and 9 bases respectively, with 16 bases between them. Germline CDR1 is SGHRS and CDR2 is YFSETQ. CDR3 DNA sequence: TGCGCCCCCGGTGGGGGGGGACAAGCTTTCTTT. Its translation: CAPGGGGQAFF.

The rearrangement uses TRBV7-3 and TRBJ1-2; D remains unclear. Looked up from germline, CDR1 is SGHTA and CDR2 is FQGTGA. CDR3 length: 13 residues. V was shortened by 5 bases and J by 4 bases, with 11 bases between the two germline ends. The DNA of the CDR3 is TGTGCCAGCAGCCCTAGAAAAGGCTATGGCTACACCTTC. Amino acids: CASSPRKGYGYTF.

The chain couples TRBV7-9 to TRBJ2-2; D gene ambiguous. V was clipped by 6 bases and J by 2 bases, with 13 bases between them. Germline V lookup: CDR1 SEHNR, CDR2 FQNEAQ (reference sequence). CDR3 length: 15 residues. CDR3 nucleotides: TGTGCCAGCAGACTCCGCGACACTAACACCGGGGAGCTGTTTTTT. It translates to CASRLRDTNTGELFF.

The rearrangement joins TRBV19 to TRBJ2-3, with TRBD2 identical over 7 bases. V was pared by 9 bases and J by 2 bases, with 5 bases of the junction left unmatched. Germline V lookup: CDR1 LNHDA, CDR2 SQIVND (reference sequence). This CDR3 has 13 amino acids. The CDR3 bases are TGTGCCAGCTGGGGGGGGGTCACAGATACGCAGTATTTT. Translation: CASWGGVTDTQYF.

The chain is built from TRBV7-8 and TRBJ2-3; maybe TRBD2 (5 bases). The V end lost 5 bases, the J end lost 4 bases, and 19 bases lay between the germline ends. The length of the CDR3 is 16 residues. Germline V gene lookup returns CDR1 SGHVS and CDR2 FQNEAQ. This CDR3 reads CASSAYVGMVSDTQYF. The CDR3 bases are TGTGCCAGCAGCGCCTATGTCGGGATGGTTTCAGATACGCAGTATTTT.

This chain connects TRBV5-8 to TRBJ2-1, with TRBD2 identical over 7 bases. The V and J ends lost 4 bases and 7 bases, in that order; junction bases with no gene match: 8. Germline loops: CDR1 SGHTS, CDR2 YDEGEE. The CDR3 has 14 amino acids. The CDR3 loop reads CASSPWEGGNEQFF. The CDR3 DNA reads TGTGCCAGCAGCCCTTGGGAGGGCGGGAATGAGCAGTTCTTC.

This clone was counted once. V usage is TRBV5-6 and J usage is TRBJ1-1; D is unclear. The V end lost 0 bases, the J end lost 3 bases, and 15 bases lay between the germline ends. This CDR3 is 16 amino acids long. CDR1 and CDR2 (germline): SGHDT, YYEEEE. The CDR3 here is CASSLAFSPDYTEAFF. For the CDR3, the DNA is TGTGCCAGCAGCTTGGCCTTTAGTCCCGATTACACTGAAGCTTTCTTT. The full variable domain, its missing parts supplied by reference TRBV5-6 and TRBJ1-1, is DAGVTQSPTHLIKTRGQQVTLRCSPKSGHDTVSWYQQALGQGPQFIFQYYEEEERQRGNFPDRFSGHQFPNYSSELNVNALLLGDSALYLCASSLAFSPDYTEAFFGQGTRLTVV.

The rearrangement links TRBV7-2 to TRBJ2-5; D is possibly TRBD1 (5 bases). This CDR3 comprises 13 residues. Trimming pared 1 base from V and 5 bases from J, leaving 8 bases between. In germline, CDR1 is SGHTA, CDR2 FQGNSA. CDR3 DNA sequence: TGTGCCAGCAGCTTAGTACAGGTTGAGACCCAGTACTTC. Translating gives CASSLVQVETQYF. The full variable domain, rest sourced from reference TRBV7-2 and TRBJ2-5, is GAGVSQSPSNKVTEKGKDVELRCDPISGHTALYWYRQSLGQGLEFLIYFQGNSAPDKSGLPSDRFSAERTGGSVSTLTIQRTQQEDSAVYLCASSLVQVETQYFGPGTRLLVL.

The rearrangement joins TRBV6-5 to TRBJ2-7, with TRBD2 matching over 7 bases. The CDR3 sequence is 15 residues long. J was trimmed by 2 bases and V by 4 bases; bases with no gene match: 8. In germline, CDR1 is MNHEY, CDR2 SVGAGI. DNA for the CDR3: TGTGCCAGCAGTTGGAGTGCGGGGGTCGCCTACGAGCAGTACTTC. Protein product: CASSWSAGVAYEQYF.

This chain uses TRBV10-3 with TRBJ1-1; 10 bases line up with TRBD1. V shed 5 bases and J 0 bases; nucleotides not matched to a gene: 6. The CDR3 is 16 amino acids. Germline V gene data show CDR1 as ENHRY and CDR2 as SYGVKD. CDR3 protein: CAISQDRGSMNTEAFF. In nucleotides, the CDR3 is TGTGCCATCAGTCAGGACAGGGGGTCCATGAACACTGAAGCTTTCTTT.